This is a list of T cell receptor beta chains from one sample in a study of beta chain features in type 1 diabetes. Produced via immunoSEQ multiplex PCR; TCRdb's table is partial and in-frame only. Of 150,000 to 200,000 clones in the sample, roughly 65% were seen once. Specimen: naive CD4+ T cells from blood. These TCRs come from a man aged 30 to 39 with type 1 diabetes. The CDR3 runs from the conserved cysteine through the conserved F or W. Fields, in order: V gene, D gene, clone size, J gene, CDR3 DNA, CDR3 protein. A D gene is named only where the DNA matches it firmly. For some rows the clone size is stated as once, few or many, or as a class when expanded; others skip it.

v_gene: TRBV9; d_gene: -; abundance: -; j_gene: TRBJ2-7; CDR3nt: TGTGCCAGCAGCGTAGCTCCCACCGAGGCCTACGAGCAGTACTTC; CDR3aa: CASSVAPTEAYEQYF
v_gene: TRBV30; d_gene: -; abundance: -; j_gene: TRBJ2-2; CDR3nt: TGTGCCCGCGACAGTTTCACCGGGGAGCTGTTTTTT; CDR3aa: CARDSFTGELFF
v_gene: TRBV30; d_gene: TRBD2; abundance: -; j_gene: TRBJ2-5; CDR3nt: TGTGCCTGGACGGGAGGTAGTGAGACCCAGTACTTC; CDR3aa: CAWTGGSETQYF
v_gene: TRBV15; d_gene: -; abundance: -; j_gene: TRBJ2-3; CDR3nt: TGTGCCACCAGCCGGGGGCGCGCAGATACGCAGTATTTT; CDR3aa: CATSRGRADTQYF
v_gene: TRBV27; d_gene: -; abundance: few; j_gene: TRBJ1-2; CDR3nt: TGTGCCAGCAGTTTAAAGGCACAGGGCTTCCTCTATGGCTACACCTTC; CDR3aa: CASSLKAQGFLYGYTF
v_gene: TRBV2; d_gene: -; abundance: -; j_gene: TRBJ1-2; CDR3nt: TGTGCCAGCAGCGAACAAGCGGATGGCTACACCTTC; CDR3aa: CASSEQADGYTF
v_gene: TRBV13; d_gene: TRBD1; abundance: once; j_gene: TRBJ2-7; CDR3nt: TGTGCCAGCTCCCGGGACAGGGAGTACGAGCAGTACTTC; CDR3aa: CASSRDREYEQYF
v_gene: TRBV6-6; d_gene: -; abundance: few; j_gene: TRBJ2-7; CDR3nt: TGTGCCAGCAGTTATGGGGGCATCTACGAGCAGTACTTC; CDR3aa: CASSYGGIYEQYF
v_gene: TRBV9; d_gene: -; abundance: -; j_gene: TRBJ2-1; CDR3nt: TGTGCCAGCAGCGTACTAGCGACAAGGTCCTACAATGAGCAGTTCTTC; CDR3aa: CASSVLATRSYNEQFF
v_gene: TRBV30; d_gene: -; abundance: -; j_gene: TRBJ2-7; CDR3nt: TGTGCCTGGAGACCCGGTGTGGAAGACGAGCAGTACTTC; CDR3aa: CAWRPGVEDEQYF
v_gene: TRBV28; d_gene: -; abundance: -; j_gene: TRBJ2-4; CDR3nt: TGTGCCAGCAGGATCGGGACGGAAAACATTCAGTACTTC; CDR3aa: CASRIGTENIQYF
v_gene: TRBV9; d_gene: -; abundance: -; j_gene: TRBJ2-5; CDR3nt: TGTGCCAGCAGCGTAGGGTCCTCTGGCGAGACCCAGTACTTC; CDR3aa: CASSVGSSGETQYF
v_gene: TRBV29-1; d_gene: TRBD2; abundance: -; j_gene: TRBJ2-1; CDR3nt: TGCAGCGGAGGACTAGCGGGGGGCCTCAATGAGCAGTTCTTC; CDR3aa: CSGGLAGGLNEQFF
v_gene: TRBV29-1; d_gene: TRBD1; abundance: -; j_gene: TRBJ2-1; CDR3nt: TGCAGTATAAAGACAGGGGGACTTACCTACAATGAGCAGTTCTTC; CDR3aa: CSIKTGGLTYNEQFF
v_gene: TRBV28; d_gene: -; abundance: -; j_gene: TRBJ2-7; CDR3nt: TGTGCCAGCAGCCCAATCACCGGGACTCTACCCTACTTC; CDR3aa: CASSPITGTLPYF
v_gene: TRBV7-9; d_gene: -; abundance: -; j_gene: TRBJ1-5; CDR3nt: TGTGCCAGCAGCTTTGATAGTGGCAATCAGCCCCAGCATTTT; CDR3aa: CASSFDSGNQPQHF
v_gene: TRBV29-1; d_gene: TRBD2; abundance: -; j_gene: TRBJ2-3; CDR3nt: TGCAGCACCTACGGACTAGCAGGTGGATCAGATACGCAGTATTTT; CDR3aa: CSTYGLAGGSDTQYF
v_gene: TRBV29-1; d_gene: TRBD1; abundance: -; j_gene: TRBJ1-2; CDR3nt: TGCAGCGTTGGGACAGGGGATGGCTACACCTTC; CDR3aa: CSVGTGDGYTF
v_gene: TRBV11-2; d_gene: TRBD2; abundance: few; j_gene: TRBJ2-3; CDR3nt: TGTGCCAGCAGCCGCGGACTAGCGACAGATACGCAGTATTTT; CDR3aa: CASSRGLATDTQYF
v_gene: TRBV29-1; d_gene: -; abundance: -; j_gene: TRBJ2-7; CDR3nt: TGCAGCGCTTCAGCGGACCGCCCCTCCTACGAGCAGTACTTC; CDR3aa: CSASADRPSYEQYF
v_gene: TRBV29-1; d_gene: -; abundance: -; j_gene: TRBJ1-5; CDR3nt: TGCAGCGTTGACGCAGGGCGGAATCAGCCCCAGCATTTT; CDR3aa: CSVDAGRNQPQHF
v_gene: TRBV28; d_gene: -; abundance: few; j_gene: TRBJ2-5; CDR3nt: TGTGCCAGCGGACCACAATTCCCGCACTTC; CDR3aa: CASGPQFPHF
v_gene: TRBV29-1; d_gene: TRBD1; abundance: -; j_gene: TRBJ1-1; CDR3nt: TGCAGCGTTGTCCGCGCAGGGGGCACTGAAGCTTTCTTT; CDR3aa: CSVVRAGGTEAFF